This T cell receptor (beta chain) was captured in a study of identical twins. One entry per CDR3 protein results from TCRdb running MiXCR on the 5' RACE reads. Of hundreds of thousands of distinct CDR3 sequences listed, 15% to 20% are singletons. The ends lost 0 bases at V and 7 bases at J; junction bases unmatched: 10. There are 17 residues in the CDR3. The V gene's germline CDR1 is ENHRY and CDR2 SYGVKD. The sample was also reused in another study, on T cells expressing NK-cell markers. That study reports: Sequencing of TCR beta repertoires drew on sorted CD3+CD56+NKG2C+, CD3+CD56+NKG2C- and CD3+CD56-NKG2C+ T cells. Among eight sequenced donors, seven carried HCMV seropositivity while one was seronegative. Topping the CD3+CD56-NKG2C+ fraction as well were these clonotypes, in four donors.

The origin of this receptor is a young woman in good health. Sequenced: PBMCs. This chain uses TRBV10-3 with TRBJ2-1; 9 bases map to TRBD1. The CDR3 region is CAISESKGTGTLNEQFF. CDR3 in DNA: TGTGCCATCAGTGAGTCGAAGGGGACAGGGACGTTAAATGAGCAGTTCTTC.